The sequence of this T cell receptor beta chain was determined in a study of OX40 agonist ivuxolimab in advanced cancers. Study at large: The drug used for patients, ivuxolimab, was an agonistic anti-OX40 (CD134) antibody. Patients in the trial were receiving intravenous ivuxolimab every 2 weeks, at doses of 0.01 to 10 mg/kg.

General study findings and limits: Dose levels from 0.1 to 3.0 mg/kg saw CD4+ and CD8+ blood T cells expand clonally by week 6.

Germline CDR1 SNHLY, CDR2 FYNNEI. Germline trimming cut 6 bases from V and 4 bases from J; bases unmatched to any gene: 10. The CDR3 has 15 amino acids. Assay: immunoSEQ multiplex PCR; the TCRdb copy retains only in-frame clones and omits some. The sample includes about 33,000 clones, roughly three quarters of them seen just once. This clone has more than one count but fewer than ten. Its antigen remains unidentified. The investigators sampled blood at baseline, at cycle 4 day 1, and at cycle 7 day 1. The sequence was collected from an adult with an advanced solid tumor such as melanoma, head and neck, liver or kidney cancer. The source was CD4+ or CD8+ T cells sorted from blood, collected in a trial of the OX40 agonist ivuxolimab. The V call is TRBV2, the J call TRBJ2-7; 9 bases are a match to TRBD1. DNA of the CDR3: TGTGCCAGCAGACTCACAGGGGGCGCATTATACGAGCAGTACTTC. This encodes CASRLTGGALYEQYF.